This T cell receptor beta chain was sequenced for a study of T-cell memory formation after mild COVID-19. This clonotype was counted a few times. Its antigen is as yet unknown. 5'RACE with constant-segment primers yielded barcoded, UMI-tagged TCR alpha and TCR beta cDNA libraries. Each CDR3 protein is one row after TCRdb ran MiXCR on the 5' RACE reads. Seen here are hundreds of thousands of distinct CDR3 sequences, around 27% observed once, and the top ten hold roughly 14%. Study-wide results and limits: Memory sampled before infection contained some responding clones, suggesting cross-reactive memory joined. Whether second-wave clones peaking at day 37 were SARS-CoV-2 specific went unconfirmed.

Germline V gives CDR1 SQVTM, CDR2 ANQGSEA. The CDR3 length is 15 residues. Trimming stripped 4 bases from V and 1 base from J, with 15 bases between. The sample comprised PBMCs or a T cell subset sorted from them (not recorded which). The J gene is TRBJ2-3, the V gene TRBV29-1, with D possibly being TRBD1 (6 bases). The receptor's source is an adult woman who had mild COVID-19 (a few samples of this study predate the infection). Cell type and time point are not known. The chain's CDR3 is CSVAGQGKGTDTQYF. The DNA for the CDR3 is TGCAGCGTTGCGGGTCAGGGGAAGGGCACAGATACGCAGTATTTT.